A selection of T cell receptor beta chains follows, all from one sample in a study of Ad26.COV2.S vaccination and SARS-CoV-2 variants. Generated by immunoSEQ multiplex PCR, the TCRdb table keeps only in-frame clones and is missing some. The table lists 380,000 or so clones, 83% of them singletons. The sample in question was peripheral blood, obtained in a trial of Ad26.COV2.S vaccine versus placebo. All receptors derive from a person aged 18-60 years who received the Ad26.COV2.S COVID-19 vaccine or a placebo. Each CDR3 is given with its conserved first and last residue. D genes are given only for firm matches. Some rows mark clone size as missing; the rest say once, few, many or name a class of expanded clone.

V gene	D gene	J gene	clone size	CDR3 DNA	CDR3 protein
TRBV7-2	-	TRBJ1-2	-	TGTGCCAGCAGCTTATCTTCAGGGGTGCATGGCTACACCTTC	CASSLSSGVHGYTF
TRBV4-2	-	TRBJ2-7	-	TGTGCCAGCAGCCAAGACTATGCGGGCGGCTCCTACGAGCAGTACTTC	CASSQDYAGGSYEQYF
TRBV7-2	-	TRBJ2-3	-	TGTGCCAGCAGCTTAGCGATGGCGGGTAGCACAGATACGCAGTATTTT	CASSLAMAGSTDTQYF
TRBV2	TRBD1	TRBJ2-1	-	TGTGCCAGCAGTGAGGGGACAGGCCACAATGAGCAGTTCTTC	CASSEGTGHNEQFF
TRBV19	-	TRBJ2-7	few	TGTGCCAGTAGTCTATCGACAGTTTCCTACGAGCAGTACTTC	CASSLSTVSYEQYF
TRBV6-2/TRBV6-3	-	TRBJ1-2	-	TGTGCCAGCAGTTACTCGGCGGGTGGCTACACCTTC	CASSYSAGGYTF
TRBV7-2	-	TRBJ1-4	-	TGTGCCAGCACCCGACAGAGTACTAATGAAAAACTGTTTTTT	CASTRQSTNEKLFF
TRBV9	-	TRBJ2-3	-	TGTGCCAGCAGCGTAGTGGGGGCAGATACGCAGTATTTT	CASSVVGADTQYF
TRBV7-6	-	TRBJ2-7	-	TGTGCCAGCAGCCTAGGGGGACGGTTGTACGAGCAGTACTTC	CASSLGGRLYEQYF
TRBV5-5	-	TRBJ1-5	-	TGTGCCAGCAGCTTGTCAGGGGATCGTGTCAATCAGCCCCAGCATTTT	CASSLSGDRVNQPQHF
TRBV11-2	-	TRBJ2-5	-	TGTGCCAGCAGCTTACCTTGGGAGACCCAGTACTTC	CASSLPWETQYF
TRBV2	TRBD2	TRBJ2-5	-	TGTGCCAGCAGCCCGGGAGGAGGGTTTTCGGAGACCCAGTACTTC	CASSPGGGFSETQYF
TRBV6-2/TRBV6-3	TRBD2	TRBJ2-7	-	TGTGCCAGCAGCCCGACGGGAGGAGCCACCTACGAGCAGTACTTC	CASSPTGGATYEQYF
TRBV2	-	TRBJ1-2	-	TGTGCCAGCAGTATTCGGACAGACACCTATGGCTACACCTTC	CASSIRTDTYGYTF
TRBV3-1/TRBV3-2	-	TRBJ2-1	-	TGTGCCAGCAGCCAAAAAAGGGGGGCCTACAATGAGCAGTTCTTC	CASSQKRGAYNEQFF
TRBV19	-	TRBJ1-5	-	TGTGCCATTTCGGGGGGTGATAGCAATCAGCCCCAGCATTTT	CAISGGDSNQPQHF
TRBV6-4	-	TRBJ1-2	-	TGTGCCAGCCGGCCGGACAGCCTAGGGAACTATGGCTACACCTTC	CASRPDSLGNYGYTF
TRBV6-5	-	TRBJ2-3	-	TGTGCCAGCAGCCCAGACTACTCCCGCACAGATACGCAGTATTTT	CASSPDYSRTDTQYF
TRBV3-1/TRBV3-2	-	TRBJ1-3	-	TGTGCCAGCAGCCCCACTCACTCTGGAAACACCATATATTTT	CASSPTHSGNTIYF
TRBV6-6	TRBD2	TRBJ2-1	-	TGTGCCAGTAACTTAGCGGGCCCCTACAATGAGCAGTTCTTC	CASNLAGPYNEQFF
TRBV29-1	-	TRBJ2-3	-	TGCAGCGTTGAAGGTACGGGGAGCACAGATACGCAGTATTTT	CSVEGTGSTDTQYF
TRBV15	-	TRBJ1-6	-	TGTGCCACCAGCAGGACCCTACAGGGCGGCTCACCCCTCCACTTT	CATSRTLQGGSPLHF
TRBV7-9	-	TRBJ1-1	-	TGTGCCAGCAGCCTCGTCCAGGGGAAAGATACTGAAGCTTTCTTT	CASSLVQGKDTEAFF
TRBV7-3	-	TRBJ2-1	-	TGTGCCAGCAGCTTAACGCGCATTACCTCCTACAATGAGCAGTTCTTC	CASSLTRITSYNEQFF
TRBV25-1	-	TRBJ1-3	-	TGTGCCAGCAGCTTCAAAAAGGAGTCTGGAAACACCATATATTTT	CASSFKKESGNTIYF
TRBV6-5	TRBD2	TRBJ2-7	-	TGTGCCAGCACACCGGGACTAGGGTTGGACGAGCAGTACTTC	CASTPGLGLDEQYF
TRBV15	TRBD2	TRBJ2-3	-	TGTGCCACCAGCAGACTAGCGGGGGTGGCAGATACGCAGTATTTT	CATSRLAGVADTQYF
TRBV7-6	-	TRBJ2-1	-	TGTGCCAGCAGCTCTTCCCGGGGGCGCATGAATGAGCAGTTCTTC	CASSSSRGRMNEQFF
TRBV2	-	TRBJ1-5	-	TGTGCCAGCAGGGGACAACCGAATAGCAATCAGCCCCAGCATTTT	CASRGQPNSNQPQHF
TRBV7-8	-	TRBJ1-2	-	TGTGCCAGCAGCTTACGGGTTCGACAGGCGACCTCTAACTATGGCTACACCTTC	CASSLRVRQATSNYGYTF